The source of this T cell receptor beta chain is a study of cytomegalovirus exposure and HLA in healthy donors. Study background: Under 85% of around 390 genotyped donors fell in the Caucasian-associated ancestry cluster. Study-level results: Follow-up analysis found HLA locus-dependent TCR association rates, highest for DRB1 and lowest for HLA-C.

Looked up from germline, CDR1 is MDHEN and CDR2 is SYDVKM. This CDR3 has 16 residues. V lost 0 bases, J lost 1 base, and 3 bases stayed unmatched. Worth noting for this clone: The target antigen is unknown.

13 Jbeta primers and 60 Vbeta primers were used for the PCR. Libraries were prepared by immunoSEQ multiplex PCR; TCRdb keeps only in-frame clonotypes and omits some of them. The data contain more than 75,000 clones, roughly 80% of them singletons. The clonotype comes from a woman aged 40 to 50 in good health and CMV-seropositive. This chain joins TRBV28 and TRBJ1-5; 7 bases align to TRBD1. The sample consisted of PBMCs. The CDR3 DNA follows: TGTGCCAGCAGTTTATGGACAGGGACAAGCAATCAGCCCCAGCATTTT. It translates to CASSLWTGTSNQPQHF.